This T cell receptor (beta chain) was sequenced during a study of blood T cell repertoires in COVID-19. Background on the study: Sites across the United States, Italy and Spain contributed samples from acute and convalescent COVID-19. Sample material is recorded as cDNA or gDNA derived from T cells, B-cell-depleted T cells, or PBMCs.

As processed by the authors: How many nucleated cells were present was estimated from reference gene primer amplification. The protocol was immunoSEQ multiplex PCR, while the TCRdb copy is restricted to in-frame clones and leaves out a portion. That table gives V, J and clone size, and the DNA gave D and trimming. The sample lists about 250,000 clones, about 90% occurring once. The CDR3 runs 14 residues. V gave up 5 bases and J gave up 1 base; unmatched junction bases: 4. In germline, CDR1 is LNHDA, CDR2 SQIVND (reference sequence). The receptor was derived from an elderly man with acute or convalescent COVID-19. The sequenced sample consisted of peripheral blood. J is TRBJ1-2 and V is TRBV19, with 7 bases fitting TRBD1. CDR3 DNA sequence: TGTGCCAGTAGTCTGGACAGGAGTAACTATGGCTACACCTTC. Its protein is CASSLDRSNYGYTF. The complete variable domain, with remaining parts taken from reference TRBV19 and TRBJ1-2, reads DGGITQSPKYLFRKEGQNVTLSCEQNLNHDAMYWYRQDPGQGLRLIYYSQIVNDFQKGDIAEGYSVSREKKESFPLTVTSAQKNPTAFYLCASSLDRSNYGYTFGSGTRLTVV.